This T cell receptor beta chain was sequenced for a study of blood T cell repertoires in COVID-19. Method: immunoSEQ multiplex PCR; TCRdb's copy keeps in-frame clones and lacks some. Among some 180,000 clones listed, roughly 77% were seen once. The CDR3 has 11 residues. The germline V gene encodes CDR1 DFQATT and CDR2 SNEGSKA (reference sequence). The chain combines TRBV20-1 with TRBJ2-3; the D is unclear. Sequencing input: peripheral blood. The clonotype was recovered from a woman between 40 and 55 years old with COVID-19, enrolled during active disease. DNA for the CDR3: TGCAGCCAGGAATTCACAGATACGCAGTATTTT. The encoded protein is CSQEFTDTQYF.